One sample yielded the 12 T cell receptor beta chains listed below, sequenced in a study of Ad26.COV2.S vaccination and SARS-CoV-2 variants. Profiled with immunoSEQ multiplex PCR; TCRdb holds only in-frame clones, not every one. Of around 340,000 clones listed, about 88% are singletons. The sample's treatment: about 20 received Ad26.COV2.S at low or high dose, single or two shots; 5 received placebo; per-sample allocation not given. The samples date from day 63 after the first vaccine or placebo injection. The sequencing used peripheral blood, collected in a trial of Ad26.COV2.S vaccine versus placebo. The receptors originated from a person between 18 and 65 years old who received the Ad26.COV2.S COVID-19 vaccine or a placebo.

The chain is built from TRBV9 and TRBJ2-3; tentative D call: TRBD1 (5 bases). The V and J ends lost 0 bases and 6 bases respectively, with 20 bases between them. Germline CDR1 SGDLS, CDR2 YYNGEE. The CDR3 consists of 17 residues. This CDR3 is CASSVVGQGRLVDTQYF. CDR3 DNA: TGTGCCAGCAGCGTAGTGGGGCAGGGAAGGTTGGTGGATACGCAGTATTTT.

The chain joins TRBV27 to TRBJ2-1; 7 nucleotides match TRBD2. The CDR3 runs 21 residues. With V trimmed by 0 bases and J by 0 bases, 17 bases remained unmatched. The germline V gene has CDR1 MNHEY and CDR2 SMNVEV (reference sequence). CDR3 in amino acids: CASSLSPPAGILISSYNEQFF. CDR3 bases: TGTGCCAGCAGTTTATCCCCCCCAGCGGGAATTCTTATAAGCTCCTACAATGAGCAGTTCTTC.

This chain connects TRBV3-1 (or the pseudogene TRBV3-2) to TRBJ2-4; no firm D call. V lost 0 bases and J 6 bases, leaving 6 bases between the germline ends. The CDR3 extends over 13 amino acids. Germline V gives CDR1 LGHDT, CDR2 YNNKEL (reference sequence). As DNA, the CDR3 is TGTGCCAGCAGCCAAGAATTTGGAAACATTCAGTACTTC. Residues: CASSQEFGNIQYF.

The chain carries TRBV7-2 and TRBJ1-5, with D hard to call. The CDR3 runs 14 residues. In germline, CDR1 is SGHTA, CDR2 FQGNSA. The ends were cut back, 1 base at V and 4 bases at J, with 8 bases in the middle. The CDR3: CASSLVSPNQPQHF. The CDR3 nucleotides are TGTGCCAGCAGCTTAGTTTCCCCGAATCAGCCCCAGCATTTT.

The chain couples TRBV5-6 to TRBJ1-2; tentatively, D is TRBD1 (6 bases). CDR1 SGHDT and CDR2 YYEEEE come from the germline V gene. The CDR3 loop spans 13 amino acids. Trimming shortened V by 4 bases and J by 4 bases, and 11 bases separated the two germline ends. The chain's CDR3 is CASSQDRVYGYTF. The CDR3 DNA reads as TGTGCCAGCAGCCAGGACAGAGTCTATGGCTACACCTTC. Filled out from reference TRBV5-6 and TRBJ1-2, the complete variable domain reads DAGVTQSPTHLIKTRGQQVTLRCSPKSGHDTVSWYQQALGQGPQFIFQYYEEEERQRGNFPDRFSGHQFPNYSSELNVNALLLGDSALYLCASSQDRVYGYTFGSGTRLTVV.

This clone appeared once. The chain couples TRBV7-9 to TRBJ2-5; TRBD2 agrees at 8 bases. The CDR3 is made up of 19 amino acids. Germline V lookup: CDR1 SEHNR, CDR2 FQNEAQ (reference sequence). The V segment lost 5 bases and the J segment 4 bases; nucleotides outside the gene matches: 21. CDR3 sequence reads: CASSDPNEPGLAGGETQYF. CDR3 bases: TGTGCCAGCAGCGACCCTAACGAACCCGGGCTAGCGGGCGGAGAGACCCAGTACTTC.

The chain joins TRBV5-6 to TRBJ1-2; unclear D gene. CDR1 and CDR2 from the germline V gene are SGHDT and YYEEEE. The CDR3 contains 14 residues. V was pared by 0 bases and J by 1 base, with 7 bases between. In nucleotides, the CDR3 is TGTGCCAGCAGCTTGGCCCCCAGTAACTATGGCTACACCTTC. The encoded protein is CASSLAPSNYGYTF.

CDR3 region: CASSGTSGSTGELFF. In nucleotides, the CDR3 is TGTGCCAGCAGCGGGACTAGCGGGAGCACCGGGGAGCTGTTTTTT. The V call is TRBV6-5, the J call TRBJ2-2, with TRBD2 matching over 14 bases. V trimming: 6 bases; J trimming: 4 bases; junction bases outside the gene matches: 1. Germline values: CDR1 MNHEY, CDR2 SVGAGI. This CDR3 is built from 15 residues.

The chain couples TRBV19 to TRBJ1-5; D is ambiguous. Germline assignment: CDR1 LNHDA and CDR2 SQIVND (reference sequence). The V end was cut by 3 bases, the J end by 4 bases, with 4 bases between. The CDR3 spans 12 residues. In DNA form, the CDR3 reads TGTGCCAGTAGTATTCGGAATCAGCCCCAGCATTTT. Protein: CASSIRNQPQHF.

The rearrangement joins TRBV28 to TRBJ1-2; 7 bases agree with TRBD1. Trimming took 11 bases from V and 2 from J; bases not matched to a gene: 8. The germline V gene encodes CDR1 MDHEN and CDR2 SYDVKM. The CDR3 sequence is 13 residues long. CDR3 in DNA: TGTGCCGCTGCCTCGGGACAGAACTATGGCTACACCTTC. Translating it yields CAAASGQNYGYTF.

This chain connects TRBV5-4 to TRBJ2-3, with D possibly matching TRBD1 (6 bases). Germline values: CDR1 SGHNT, CDR2 YYREEE (reference sequence). V lost 3 bases and J lost 1, with 12 bases in between. This CDR3 has 15 amino acids. Here the CDR3 DNA reads TGTGCCAGCAGCTCGAGGACAGAGCGCACAGATACGCAGTATTTT. Its protein is CASSSRTERTDTQYF.

V gene TRBV28 combines with J gene TRBJ2-1; no firm D call. V shed 7 bases and J shed 7 bases, with 5 bases lying between them. CDR1 is MDHEN and CDR2 is SYDVKM in the germline V gene. The CDR3 is 10 amino acids. CDR3 DNA: TGTGCCAGCATAGGAAATGAGCAGTTCTTC. This encodes CASIGNEQFF. Looking up the rest from reference TRBV28 and TRBJ2-1 gives the full variable domain: DVKVTQSSRYLVKRTGEKVFLECVQDMDHENMFWYRQDPGLGLRLIYFSYDVKMKEKGDIPEGYSVSREKKERFSLILESASTNQTSMYLCASIGNEQFFGPGTRLTVL.